These 11 T cell receptor beta chains share one sample of origin, sequenced in a study of T cells after yellow fever vaccination. Each CDR3 protein gets one entry after TCRdb re-called the 5' RACE reads with MiXCR. The data contain roughly 120,000 distinct CDR3 sequences, around 7.2% of them singletons. The specimen was CD4+ T cells sorted from PBMCs, collected approximately 47 days after the first yellow fever vaccination. These TCRs come from a man between 18 and 29 years old who received the YFV17D yellow fever vaccine.

This clonotype was observed many times. This chain connects TRBV5-4 to TRBJ1-3; D unclear. The germline gives CDR1 SGHNT, CDR2 YYREEE (reference sequence). The V and J ends lost 0 bases and 0 bases respectively, with 10 bases between them. There are 16 residues in the CDR3. This CDR3 reads CASSLAGSYSGNTIYF. CDR3 nucleotides: TGTGCCAGCAGCTTGGCGGGGAGTTACTCTGGAAACACCATATATTTT.

This clonotype was detected ten times or more. The CDR3 reads CASTQAPGSDTQYF. In DNA, the CDR3 is TGCGCCAGCACCCAGGCCCCAGGATCAGATACGCAGTATTTT. The rearrangement uses TRBV4-1 and TRBJ2-3; no clear D gene. CDR1 MGHRA and CDR2 YSYEKL come from the germline V gene. Trimming left V 7 bases short and J 4 bases short, with 15 bases between. The CDR3 totals 14 residues.

Ten or more counts support this clonotype. This chain joins TRBV6-2 or TRBV6-3 and TRBJ2-1; 9 bases agree with TRBD2. V lost 9 bases to trimming and J lost 9 bases; unmatched junction nucleotides: 12. Germline-derived CDR1 and CDR2 are MNHEY and SVGEGT. CDR3 length equals 14 residues. The CDR3 loop reads CASTRTSAGSEQFF. CDR3 sequence (DNA): TGTGCCAGTACCAGGACTAGCGCGGGAAGTGAGCAGTTCTTC.

Many counts were recorded for this clonotype. The chain carries TRBV20-1 and TRBJ2-3, with D tentatively TRBD2 (7 bases). Trimming pared 1 base from V and 4 bases from J, leaving 15 bases between. Germline V CDR1 and CDR2: DFQATT, SNEGSKA (reference sequence). The CDR3 contains 15 residues. CDR3: CSARGGGGSPDTQYF. In nucleotides, the CDR3 is TGCAGTGCTAGAGGGGGGGGGGGCTCCCCAGATACGCAGTATTTT.

In this sample, this clonotype turned up many times. The genes are TRBV5-1 and TRBJ1-1; D is perhaps TRBD1 (5 bases). The germline gives CDR1 SGHRS, CDR2 YFSETQ. CDR3 length: 14 amino acids. V lost 0 bases to trimming and J lost 1 base, with 7 bases between them. CDR3 coding DNA: TGCGCCAGCAGCTTGGAGGGGAGGAACACTGAAGCTTTCTTT. Translated, it gives CASSLEGRNTEAFF. Full variable domain (outside the CDR3, taken from reference TRBV5-1 and TRBJ1-1): KAGVTQTPRYLIKTRGQQVTLSCSPISGHRSVSWYQQTPGQGLQFLFEYFSETQRNKGNFPGRFSGRQFSNSRSEMNVSTLELGDSALYLCASSLEGRNTEAFFGQGTRLTVV.

This clonotype occurred many times. The V call is TRBV5-1, the J call TRBJ2-2; D gene unclear. V lost 0 bases and J lost 7, with 10 bases in between. This CDR3 spans 14 amino acids. Germline CDR1 reads SGHRS; CDR2 reads YFSETQ. In nucleotides, the CDR3 is TGCGCCAGCAGCTTGGTATGGGCTGGCGGGGAGCTGTTTTTT. Translation gives CASSLVWAGGELFF.

This clonotype was found many times. This chain links TRBV5-1 with TRBJ1-3, with D uncertain. The V gene's germline CDR1 is SGHRS and CDR2 YFSETQ. V gave up 0 bases and J gave up 1 base, with 2 bases separating them. This CDR3 region has 13 residues. The CDR3 sequence is CASSLVSGNTIYF. CDR3 coding DNA: TGCGCCAGCAGCTTGGTTTCTGGAAACACCATATATTTT. The full variable domain, its missing parts supplied by reference TRBV5-1 and TRBJ1-3, is KAGVTQTPRYLIKTRGQQVTLSCSPISGHRSVSWYQQTPGQGLQFLFEYFSETQRNKGNFPGRFSGRQFSNSRSEMNVSTLELGDSALYLCASSLVSGNTIYFGEGSWLTVV.

This clonotype has at least ten counts. The V call is TRBV12-5, the J call TRBJ1-4, with D possibly being TRBD1 (6 bases). CDR3 length equals 16 residues. Germline V gene sequence: CDR1 LGHNT, CDR2 FRNRAP. V lost 0 bases, J lost 8 bases, and 16 bases lay in between. The DNA for the CDR3 is TGTGCTAGTGGTTTGGTACGCCCCCAGGGGATGGAAAAACTGTTTTTT. This encodes CASGLVRPQGMEKLFF.

The V call is TRBV20-1, the J call TRBJ2-5, with D hard to call. Germline CDR1 DFQATT, CDR2 SNEGSKA (reference sequence). V shed 1 base and J shed 5 bases, with 17 bases lying between them. This CDR3 spans 15 amino acids. CDR3 loop: CSARGWVGPRETQYF. CDR3 DNA: TGCAGTGCTAGAGGATGGGTGGGCCCGCGGGAGACCCAGTACTTC.

This clonotype was counted many times. The V call is TRBV7-9, the J call TRBJ1-4; D is possibly TRBD1 (5 bases). Deletions cut 5 bases from V and 1 base from J, with 14 bases between. Germline V gives CDR1 SEHNR, CDR2 FQNEAQ (reference sequence). The CDR3 has 16 residues. The DNA for the CDR3 is TGTGCCAGCAGCAGAGGCGAGGGGAGAACTAATGAAAAACTGTTTTTT. Translation gives CASSRGEGRTNEKLFF.

The rearrangement uses TRBV20-1 and TRBJ1-1; D is possibly TRBD1 (6 bases). V was clipped by 5 bases and J by 0 bases, with 13 bases between them. This CDR3 spans 14 amino acids. Germline values: CDR1 DFQATT, CDR2 SNEGSKA (reference sequence). The CDR3, as DNA: TGCAGTGCTGTTCCCGGGGGGCTGAACACTGAAGCTTTCTTT. This codes for CSAVPGGLNTEAFF.